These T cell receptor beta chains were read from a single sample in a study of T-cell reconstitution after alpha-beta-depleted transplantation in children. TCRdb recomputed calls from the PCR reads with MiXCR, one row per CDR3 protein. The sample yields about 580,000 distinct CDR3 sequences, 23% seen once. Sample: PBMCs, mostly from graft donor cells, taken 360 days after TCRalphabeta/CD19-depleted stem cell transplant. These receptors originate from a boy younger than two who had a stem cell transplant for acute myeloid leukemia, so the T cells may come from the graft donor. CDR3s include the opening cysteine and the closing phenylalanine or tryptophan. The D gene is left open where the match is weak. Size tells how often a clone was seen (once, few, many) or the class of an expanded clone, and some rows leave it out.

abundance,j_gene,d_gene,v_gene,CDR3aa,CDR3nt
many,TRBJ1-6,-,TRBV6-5,CASIKDILPNSPLHF,TGTGCCAGCATTAAGGACATCCTTCCGAATTCACCCCTCCACTTT
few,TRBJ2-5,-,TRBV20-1,CSASSPRGRQETQYF,TGCAGTGCTAGTTCCCCTAGGGGGAGGCAAGAGACCCAGTACTTC
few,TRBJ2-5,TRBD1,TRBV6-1,CASRPGQGGKLETQYF,TGTGCCAGCAGACCTGGACAGGGCGGGAAATTGGAGACCCAGTACTTC
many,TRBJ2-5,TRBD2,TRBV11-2,CASSPTGLAEETQYF,TGTGCCAGCAGCCCAACGGGACTAGCGGAGGAGACCCAGTACTTC
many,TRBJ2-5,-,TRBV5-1,CASRSRPEIQETQYF,TGCGCCAGCAGGTCACGCCCAGAGATCCAGGAGACCCAGTACTTC
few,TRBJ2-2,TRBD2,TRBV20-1,CSARVLWTSGGAQTNTGELFF,TGCAGTGCTAGAGTTTTGTGGACTAGCGGGGGGGCCCAAACGAACACCGGGGAGCTGTTTTTT
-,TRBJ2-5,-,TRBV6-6,CASTLTQETQYF,TGTGCCAGCACCCTGACACAAGAGACCCAGTACTTC
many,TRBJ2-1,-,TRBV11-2,CASSFFREIESPSNEQFF,TGTGCCAGCAGCTTTTTTCGGGAAATAGAGTCCCCTAGCAATGAGCAGTTCTTC
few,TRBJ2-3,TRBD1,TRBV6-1,CASQGQDLLVPDTQYF,TGTGCCAGCCAAGGACAGGACTTGCTGGTTCCAGATACGCAGTATTTT
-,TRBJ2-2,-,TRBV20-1,CSASKARSLNTGELFF,TGCAGTGCTAGTAAAGCCAGGTCTCTTAACACCGGGGAGCTGTTTTTT
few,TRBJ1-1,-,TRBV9,CASSVGQTMNTEAFF,TGTGCCAGCAGCGTAGGGCAGACTATGAACACTGAAGCTTTCTTT
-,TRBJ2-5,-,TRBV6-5,CASSYRGTIETQYF,TGTGCCAGCAGTTACAGAGGGACAATAGAGACCCAGTACTTC
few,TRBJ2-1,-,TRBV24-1,CATSDDPGNNEQFF,TGTGCCACCAGTGATGACCCAGGGAACAATGAGCAGTTCTTC
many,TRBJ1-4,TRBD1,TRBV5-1,CASSRSGQHEKLFF,TGCGCCAGCAGTAGATCGGGACAGCATGAAAAACTGTTTTTT
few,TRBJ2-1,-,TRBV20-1,CSARLTFRGPYNEQFF,TGCAGTGCTAGACTCACTTTCCGGGGGCCGTACAATGAGCAGTTCTTC
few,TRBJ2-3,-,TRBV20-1,CSADVGGRTDTQYF,TGCAGTGCCGATGTGGGGGGGCGCACAGATACGCAGTATTTT
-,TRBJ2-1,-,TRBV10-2,CAIGDIENEQFF,TGCGCCATCGGGGACATTGAAAATGAGCAGTTCTTC
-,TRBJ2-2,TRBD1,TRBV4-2,CASSHGQGNTGELFF,TGTGCCAGCAGCCATGGACAGGGGAACACCGGGGAGCTGTTTTTT
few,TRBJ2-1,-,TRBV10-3,CAISEPGFRAWDEQFF,TGTGCCATCAGTGAGCCTGGGTTCCGCGCCTGGGATGAGCAGTTCTTC
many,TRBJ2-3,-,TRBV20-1,CSARVGKTWDTQYF,TGCAGTGCTAGAGTGGGTAAAACCTGGGATACGCAGTATTTT
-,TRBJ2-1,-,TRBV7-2,CASRRDSKEQFF,TGTGCCAGCAGGCGGGACTCCAAAGAGCAGTTCTTC
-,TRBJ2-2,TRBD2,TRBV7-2,CASSLALRGGGPGELFF,TGTGCCAGCAGCTTAGCGCTACGCGGGGGTGGTCCCGGGGAGCTGTTTTTT
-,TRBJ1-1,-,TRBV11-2,CASSSNGARGTEAFF,TGTGCCAGCAGCTCCAATGGGGCTAGGGGCACTGAAGCTTTCTTT
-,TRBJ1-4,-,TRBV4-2,CASSQTEGQRHEKLFF,TGTGCCAGCAGCCAAACTGAGGGACAACGGCATGAAAAACTGTTTTTT
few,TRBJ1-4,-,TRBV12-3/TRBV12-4,CASSFKTAGRDEKLFF,TGTGCCAGCAGTTTTAAGACGGCGGGACGTGATGAAAAACTGTTTTTT
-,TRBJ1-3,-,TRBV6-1,CASSRGSSSGNTIYF,TGTGCCAGCAGTCGCGGATCCTCCTCTGGAAACACCATATATTTT
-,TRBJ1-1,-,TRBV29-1,CSVVPGDGTEAFF,TGCAGCGTTGTCCCCGGGGATGGCACTGAAGCTTTCTTT
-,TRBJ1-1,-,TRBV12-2,CASRLGGAPTNTEAFF,TGTGCAAGTCGCTTGGGGGGGGCTCCTACGAACACTGAAGCTTTCTTT
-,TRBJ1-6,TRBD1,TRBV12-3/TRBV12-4,CASTQTGTGYSPLHF,TGTGCCAGCACCCAGACCGGGACAGGGTATTCACCCCTCCACTTT
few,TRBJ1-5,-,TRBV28,CASSLPSKGGPAQPQHF,TGTGCCAGCAGTTTACCATCTAAAGGGGGGCCGGCTCAGCCCCAGCATTTT
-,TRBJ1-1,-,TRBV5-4,CASSPAVDIWGVNTEAFF,TGTGCCAGCAGCCCCGCTGTCGACATCTGGGGAGTAAACACTGAAGCTTTCTTT
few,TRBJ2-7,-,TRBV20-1,CSARAGAEQYF,TGCAGTGCTAGAGCGGGGGCCGAGCAGTACTTC
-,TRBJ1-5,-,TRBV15,CATSRDVGLVYSNQPQHF,TGTGCCACCAGCAGAGATGTCGGTCTAGTGTATAGCAATCAGCCCCAGCATTTT
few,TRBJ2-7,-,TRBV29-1,CSVALLWVDEQYF,TGCAGCGTTGCCCTCCTTTGGGTGGACGAGCAGTACTTC
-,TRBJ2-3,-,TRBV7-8,CASRPPGARGTDTQYF,TGTGCCAGCAGACCACCCGGGGCCCGGGGCACAGATACGCAGTATTTT
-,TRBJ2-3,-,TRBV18,CASSPRSGEDTQYF,TGTGCCAGCTCACCAAGGAGTGGAGAAGATACGCAGTATTTT
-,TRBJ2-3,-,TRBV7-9,CASSPTTEADTQYF,TGTGCCAGCAGCCCAACGACGGAGGCAGATACGCAGTATTTT
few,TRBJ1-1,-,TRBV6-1,CASSRGVVDAEAFF,TGTGCCAGCAGTCGCGGTGTAGTCGACGCTGAAGCTTTCTTT
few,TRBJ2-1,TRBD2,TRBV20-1,CSAPWTSGGSYNEQFF,TGCAGTGCACCCTGGACTAGCGGTGGCTCCTACAATGAGCAGTTCTTC
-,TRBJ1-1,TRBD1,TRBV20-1,CSAPGRDRGRRHYEAFF,TGCAGTGCTCCGGGCCGGGACAGGGGGCGAAGACACTATGAAGCTTTCTTT
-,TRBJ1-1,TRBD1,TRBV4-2,CASSRRGLSALNTEAFF,TGTGCCAGCAGCCGCAGGGGGTTATCGGCTTTGAACACTGAAGCTTTCTTT
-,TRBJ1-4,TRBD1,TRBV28,CASRGQGVGEKLFF,TGTGCCAGCAGGGGACAGGGTGTCGGTGAAAAACTGTTTTTT
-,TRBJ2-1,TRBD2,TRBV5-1,CASSLVLAGGVYNEQFF,TGCGCCAGCAGCTTGGTCCTAGCGGGGGGCGTTTACAATGAGCAGTTCTTC
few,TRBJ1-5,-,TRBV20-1,CSASRGDNSNQPQHF,TGCAGTGCTAGTAGGGGGGATAATAGCAATCAGCCCCAGCATTTT
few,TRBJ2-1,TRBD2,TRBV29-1,CSVRAGGNWNEQFF,TGCAGCGTACGAGCGGGGGGAAACTGGAATGAGCAGTTCTTC
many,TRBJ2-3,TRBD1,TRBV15,CATSRGAGTGYTDTQYF,TGTGCCACCAGCAGAGGGGCCGGGACAGGGTACACAGATACGCAGTATTTT
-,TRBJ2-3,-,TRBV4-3,CASSQDTLFSSSTDTQYF,TGCGCCAGCAGCCAAGATACCCTTTTTTCTTCTAGCACAGATACGCAGTATTTT